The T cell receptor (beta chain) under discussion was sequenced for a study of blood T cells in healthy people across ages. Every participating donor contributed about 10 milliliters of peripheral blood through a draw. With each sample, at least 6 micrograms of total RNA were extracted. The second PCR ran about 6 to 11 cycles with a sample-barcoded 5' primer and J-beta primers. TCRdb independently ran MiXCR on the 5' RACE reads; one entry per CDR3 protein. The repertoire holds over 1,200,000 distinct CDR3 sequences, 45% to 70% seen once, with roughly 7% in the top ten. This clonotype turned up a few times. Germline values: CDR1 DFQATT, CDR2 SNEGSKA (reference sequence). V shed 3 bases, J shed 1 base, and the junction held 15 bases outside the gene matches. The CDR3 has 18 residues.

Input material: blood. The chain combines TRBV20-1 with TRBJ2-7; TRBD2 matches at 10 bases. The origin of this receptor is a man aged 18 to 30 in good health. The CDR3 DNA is TGCAGTGCTAGCGAAAGGACTAGCGGTTTCCTCTTATCCTACGAGCAGTACTTC. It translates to CSASERTSGFLLSYEQYF.